The 13 T cell receptor beta chains below come from one sample, sequenced in a study of identical twins. TCRdb re-called the 5' RACE reads through MiXCR, storing one row per CDR3 protein. Altogether 550,000 to 800,000 distinct CDR3 sequences are present, about 7% being singletons, with the ten largest covering 1.6%. The same sample was also studied in work on yellow fever vaccine responses in identical twins.

Sequencing was performed on PBMCs. These receptors came from a woman aged 18-30 years in good health.

This clonotype was counted ten times or more. This sequence joins TRBV5-1 and TRBJ1-1, with D possibly matching TRBD1 (5 bases). Germline loops: CDR1 SGHRS, CDR2 YFSETQ. Trimming removed 2 bases from V and 4 bases from J, with 9 bases in between. CDR3 length: 13 residues. The CDR3 region has the DNA TGCGCCAGCAGCTTAAGCGGGGGCACTGAAGCTTTCTTT. This codes for CASSLSGGTEAFF.

The rearrangement links TRBV7-9 to TRBJ1-3; possible D gene TRBD1, 5 bases. Deletions cut 2 bases from V and 0 bases from J, with 14 bases between. The CDR3 contains 17 residues. Germline CDR1 SEHNR, CDR2 FQNEAQ (reference sequence). The CDR3 loop is CASSLSLLQGSGNTIYF. CDR3 coding DNA: TGTGCCAGCAGCTTAAGCCTGCTTCAGGGCTCTGGAAACACCATATATTTT.

This clonotype was seen ten or more times. J is TRBJ2-7 and V is TRBV18; 11 nucleotides line up with TRBD2. CDR3 length equals 19 residues. The J segment lost 6 bases and the V segment lost 2 bases, leaving 18 bases of the junction unmatched. In germline, CDR1 is KGHSH, CDR2 LQKENI. The CDR3 bases are TGTGCCAGCTCACCAAGGGGGCTGGTAGGGACTAGCGGCGCTTCCGAGCAGTACGTC. Its protein is CASSPRGLVGTSGASEQYV.

This chain uses TRBV20-1 with TRBJ2-1; D gene unclear. Deletions cut 7 bases from V and 0 bases from J, with 13 bases between. The CDR3 has 14 residues. Germline V gene data show CDR1 as DFQATT and CDR2 as SNEGSKA (reference sequence). The CDR3 reads CSVIRYSSYNEQFF. Here the CDR3 DNA reads TGCAGTGTCATTAGGTATTCCTCCTACAATGAGCAGTTCTTC.

At least ten counts were recorded for this clonotype. The CDR3 coding sequence is TGCGCCAGCAGCGTCCCCTGGGGCGCATACAATGAGCAGTTCTTC. Protein: CASSVPWGAYNEQFF. The genes are TRBV5-1 and TRBJ2-1; tentative D call: TRBD1 (5 bases). V was shortened by 4 bases and J by 4 bases, with 15 bases between the two germline ends. CDR3 length: 15 amino acids. CDR1 SGHRS and CDR2 YFSETQ come from the germline V gene.

This clonotype was counted only a few times. V usage is TRBV12-3 or TRBV12-4 and J usage is TRBJ2-7, with 11 bases fitting TRBD1. With 5 bases clipped from V and 4 bases from J, the junction kept 4 bases outside the gene matches. The CDR3 has 14 amino acids. For the CDR3, the DNA is TGTGCCAGCAGTGGGGACAGGGGGTCTTACGAGCAGTACTTC. Translated, it gives CASSGDRGSYEQYF.

This clonotype was seen a few times. The chain couples TRBV14 to TRBJ1-6; TRBD1 matches at 8 bases. V dropped 3 bases and J dropped 7; count of bases not matched to a gene: 5. Germline V gene sequence: CDR1 SGHDN, CDR2 FVKESK. The CDR3 is 15 amino acids. CDR3 amino acids: CASSQTQGGNSPLHF. The CDR3 coding sequence is TGTGCCAGCAGCCAGACACAGGGGGGAAATTCACCCCTCCACTTT.

This clonotype occurred many times. The chain couples TRBV12-3 or TRBV12-4 to TRBJ1-2; 10 bases agree with TRBD1. V shed 0 bases, J shed 8 bases, and the junction held 9 bases outside the gene matches. The CDR3 is 16 amino acids. CDR3 sequence reads: CASSLATGTGEVGYTF. CDR3 DNA sequence: TGTGCCAGCAGTTTAGCGACCGGGACAGGGGAGGTCGGCTACACCTTC.

This clonotype was counted between two and nine times. The chain carries TRBV20-1 and TRBJ2-1; the match to TRBD2 covers 7 bases. The length of the CDR3 is 15 residues. Germline assignment: CDR1 DFQATT and CDR2 SNEGSKA (reference sequence). V shed 6 bases, J shed 4 bases, and the junction held 12 bases outside the gene matches. The DNA for the CDR3 is TGCAGTGCCAAAACTAGCGCCCCACTTTACAATGAGCAGTTCTTC. Its protein product is CSAKTSAPLYNEQFF.

The chain couples TRBV6-1 to TRBJ2-7; maybe TRBD1 (6 bases). Trimming removed 0 bases at V and 0 bases at J, with 9 bases between. The germline CDR1 and CDR2 sequences are MNHNS and SASEGT. The length of the CDR3 is 15 residues. CDR3 DNA sequence: TGTGCCAGCAGTGAAGCTGCGACAGGCTCCTACGAGCAGTACGTC. Residues: CASSEAATGSYEQYV.

This clonotype was recorded a few times. The V and J genes are TRBV5-1 and TRBJ1-2; the D gene is possibly TRBD1 (6 bases). Trimming took 0 bases from V and 13 from J, leaving 22 bases between them. The CDR3 spans 15 residues. The germline V gene encodes CDR1 SGHRS and CDR2 YFSETQ. CDR3 sequence (DNA): TGCGCCAGCAGCTTGGATGGGGGCGCAGGGAAGTCGAGCACCTTC. Its translation is CASSLDGGAGKSSTF.

This clonotype came up a few times. The chain uses TRBV7-2 and TRBJ2-3; TRBD1 matches 7 bases. The CDR3 has 19 amino acids. V trimming: 0 bases; J trimming: 1 base; junction bases outside the gene matches: 13. Per germline, CDR1 SGHTA and CDR2 FQGNSA. For the CDR3, the DNA is TGTGCCAGCAGCTTAGCCCCCAAACCGACAGGGTTCGGCACAGATACGCAGTATTTT. Translating gives CASSLAPKPTGFGTDTQYF.

This clonotype was recorded at least ten times. The chain recombines TRBV12-3 or TRBV12-4 with TRBJ1-2; 8 nucleotides agree with TRBD1. The CDR3 totals 14 residues. Unmatched junction bases numbered 6, after V lost 5 bases and J lost 4 bases. CDR3 loop: CASSQDRDFYGYTF. The CDR3 region has the DNA TGTGCCAGCAGTCAGGACAGGGATTTCTATGGCTACACCTTC.